The clone carrying this TCR beta chain occurred many times. The sample is drawn from a study of molecular identifiers for immune sequencing clone quantification. The bulk TCR libraries were made with methods described before and with listed TCR primers. TCRdb processed the PCR reads anew with MiXCR; each CDR3 protein has one entry. The sample includes about 640,000 distinct CDR3 sequences, 20% of them seen just once. Germline CDR1 reads LNHDA; CDR2 reads SQIVND (reference sequence). The germline V and J ends were trimmed by 2 bases and 4 bases, with 17 bases remaining between them. The CDR3 is 16 amino acids. Sorted naive CD8 T cells, roughly 19,000 to 1,000,000, were sequenced from 10%, 30% or 50% RNA. Naive CD8 T cells, phenotype CD8+CD4-CCR7+CD45RA+, were sorted.

This clonotype was sampled from a human donor in good health. Some libraries in this study had Jurkat cell RNA spiked in. This rearrangement joins TRBV19 to TRBJ1-2, with D possibly matching TRBD1 (5 bases). Sequencing was done on a sample of naive CD8+ T cells from blood, with Jurkat cell RNA spiked in. Indicated subset: FACS-sorted CD8+CD4-CCR7+CD45RA+ naive T cells. The CDR3: CASSINVAGSSYGYTF. DNA of the CDR3: TGTGCCAGTAGTATAAATGTGGCAGGGTCATCCTATGGCTACACCTTC. Full variable domain (rest looked up from reference TRBV19 and TRBJ1-2): DGGITQSPKYLFRKEGQNVTLSCEQNLNHDAMYWYRQDPGQGLRLIYYSQIVNDFQKGDIAEGYSVSREKKESFPLTVTSAQKNPTAFYLCASSINVAGSSYGYTFGSGTRLTVV.